Below, one T cell receptor beta chain is given with its context. Its target antigen remains unknown. The sample holds no much larger clone one base away, and base qualities are not on file. This entry belongs to a study of regulatory T cells in long-lasting Graves disease (dated by TCRdb to about 2021). Some background on the complete study: Persistent Graves' disease was defined as persistently positive TSH receptor autoantibodies together with antithyroid drug treatment for over 5 years. Peripheral blood TCR sequencing and RNA sequencing compared persistent Graves' disease patients with newly diagnosed Graves' disease patients. The study was registered as a clinical trial and conducted in China. A total of some 33 samples were covered by TCR sequencing, comprising some 13 persistent and 20 newly diagnosed Graves' disease patients. On average, persistent Graves' disease patients in the clinical cohort had been on antithyroid drugs for about 10.3 years.

Overall study results and their limits: Persistent Graves' disease patients showed lower TCR Shannon entropy and fewer highly expanded clones than newly diagnosed patients, suggesting clonal expansion. Only the TCR beta chain was sequenced and analyzed. As a limitation, the authors acknowledged that the small sample size may reduce accuracy. Only peripheral blood was studied, because thyroid tissue, the primary lesion, was inaccessible. Persistent patients shared more public clonotypes among themselves (around 2,800) than newly diagnosed patients did (about 900).

Library prep was done by multiplex PCR. The sequencer was an Illumina HiSeq 4000. TCR beta libraries were built with iRepertoire HTBI primers and Arm-PCR amplification of CDR3 regions. Before sequencing, the PCR products underwent gel purification. In the source study's methods: Gene usage analysis of CDR3 amino acid clonotypes used the roughly 60 TRBV and 11 to 15 TRBJ segments found across samples. COPE and FqMerger were used to merge the filtered high-quality paired reads into contigs. BLAST was used to align contigs to IMGT TRBV, TRBD and TRBJ reference genes, with CDR3 defined following IMGT. Any clonotype with a frequency above 0.1% was classified as a highly expanded clone. Shannon entropy was used to measure repertoire diversity, and the Gini coefficient was used to measure V-J evenness. Clonotypes shared by more than one individual were considered public. Starting from the raw public reads, TCRdb applied fastp trimming at Q25, assembled clones with MiXCR and retained in-frame beta chains. Rows with one shared CDR3 protein collapse into an entry with the most common genes and DNA. The V and J calls here are based on TCRdb, not the publication. The sample has approximately 400,000 distinct CDR3 sequences on record, around 20% of them singletons. Under 25% of the sample is in the top ten clones.

The meaning of the sample's time point label: persistent/refractory GD, antithyroid drugs over 5 years with positive TRAb. RNA was extracted from PBMCs in TRIzol for both TCR sequencing and RNA sequencing. The diagnosis of Graves' disease was made according to American Thyroid Association guidelines. Recruitment of patients was carried out at an endocrinology department in Xi'an, China. Each patient gave around 9.2 milliliters of peripheral blood, collected in an EDTA anticoagulant tube. PBMCs were isolated by Ficoll Paque Plus density gradient separation without further T cell sorting. RNA quality was checked with an Agilent 2100 Bioanalyzer and agarose gel, and concentration with a NanoDrop 2000. This specimen consisted of peripheral blood mononuclear cells (PBMCs), obtained when the disease was refractory, from a patient treated with antithyroid drugs. The source is a female donor with Graves disease.

The DNA sequence follows: TGTGCCTGCCGCGGCGGGGCCAACGTCCTGACTTTC. Its protein product is CACRGGANVLTF. Recombination connected TRBV30 to TRBJ2-6, with no confidently assigned D gene. From a lookup of the germline V gene (reference sequence), CDR1 and CDR2 are GTSNPN and SVGIG. V was cut back by 6 bases and J by 4 bases, leaving a gap of 7 bases between them. The CDR3 goes from the cysteine to the phenylalanine over 12 residues. The DNA shown is the 36-base CDR3, in frame from base 1.